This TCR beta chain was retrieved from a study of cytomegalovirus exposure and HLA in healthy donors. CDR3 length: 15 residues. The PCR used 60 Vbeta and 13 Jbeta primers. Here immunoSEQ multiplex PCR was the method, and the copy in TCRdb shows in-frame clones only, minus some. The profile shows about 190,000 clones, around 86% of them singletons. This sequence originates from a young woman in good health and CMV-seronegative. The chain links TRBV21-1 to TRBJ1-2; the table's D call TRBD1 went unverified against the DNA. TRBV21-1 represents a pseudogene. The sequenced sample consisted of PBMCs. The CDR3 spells CASSPRTGTGYGYTF. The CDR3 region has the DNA TGTGCCAGCAGCCCCCGGACAGGTACCGGATATGGCTACACCTTC.